These 15 T cell receptor beta chains share one sample of origin, sequenced in a study of patients and donors after allogeneic stem cell transplantation. TCRdb passed the RT-PCR reads through MiXCR, listing each CDR3 protein once. This table has 90,000 to 130,000 distinct CDR3 sequences, 35% appearing once. The material sequenced was blood, either unsorted or a sorted T cell fraction (not recorded which). The source of these receptors is a human donor who was either an allogeneic HSCT recipient or a stem cell or donor lymphocyte infusion donor (not recorded which). It is not recorded whose cells these are; they may come from a transplant donor.

This clonotype occurred many times. CDR3 in amino acids: CASSLREGFEAFF. The CDR3 nucleotides are TGTGCCAGCAGTTTGAGGGAGGGATTTGAAGCTTTCTTT. The chain combines TRBV12-3 or TRBV12-4 with TRBJ1-1; D gene ambiguous. CDR3 length: 13 residues. V was shortened by 3 bases and J by 7 bases, with 12 bases between the two germline ends.

This clonotype was seen more than once but under ten times. The chain links TRBV7-6 to TRBJ2-7, with D unresolved. V was clipped by 5 bases and J by 2 bases, with 4 bases between them. CDR3 size: 11 residues. Per the germline V gene, CDR1 is SGHVS and CDR2 is FNYEAQ. In DNA, the CDR3 is TGTGCCAGCAGCCCCCCCTACGAGCAGTACTTC. Protein sequence: CASSPPYEQYF.

J is TRBJ2-7 and V is TRBV25-1, with no clear D. The CDR3 is 12 residues long. Germline-derived CDR1 and CDR2 are MGHDK and SYGVNS. Trimming pared 4 bases from V and 6 bases from J, leaving 10 bases between. CDR3 region: CASSVGSFEQYF. The DNA of the CDR3 is TGTGCCAGCAGTGTCGGAAGCTTCGAGCAGTACTTC.

CDR3 sequence (DNA): TGTGCCAGCAGCTCGGGATGGACCCAGTACTTC. It encodes CASSSGWTQYF. The J gene is TRBJ2-5, the V gene TRBV7-6, with D perhaps TRBD2 (5 bases). The CDR3 has 11 residues. CDR1 is SGHVS and CDR2 is FNYEAQ in the germline V gene. V was clipped by 4 bases and J by 7 bases, with 7 bases between them.

The rearrangement links TRBV25-1 to TRBJ2-1; 7 positions agree with TRBD2. V dropped 4 bases and J dropped 8; count of bases not matched to a gene: 14. Germline V gene sequence: CDR1 MGHDK, CDR2 SYGVNS. The CDR3 covers 16 residues. The DNA for the CDR3 is TGTGCCAGCAGTGCTCATATAGCGGGTCCGGCTTATGAGCAGTTCTTC. Protein: CASSAHIAGPAYEQFF.

The chain uses TRBV5-8 and TRBJ2-5, with 7 bases fitting TRBD1. The trim removed 4 bases at V and 3 bases at J, leaving 3 bases unmatched. Per the germline V gene, CDR1 is SGHTS and CDR2 is YDEGEE. The CDR3 length is 13 residues. CDR3 region: CASSRDRKETQYF. The CDR3 coding sequence is TGTGCCAGCAGCAGGGACAGAAAAGAGACCCAGTACTTC.

The rearrangement joins TRBV11-2 to TRBJ1-4, with D hard to call. Looked up from germline, CDR1 is SGHAT and CDR2 is FQNNGV. This CDR3 has 12 amino acids. The V end lost 1 base, the J end lost 8 bases, and 5 bases lay between the germline ends. CDR3 protein: CASSLVREKLFF. The CDR3 DNA sequence: TGTGCCAGCAGCTTAGTGAGGGAAAAACTGTTTTTT.

This clonotype was detected only a few times. The V gene is TRBV29-1, the J gene TRBJ1-2; a weak D match, TRBD1 (5 bases). CDR1 and CDR2 (germline): SQVTM, ANQGSEA. Trimming took off 8 bases at V and 4 bases at J, with 14 bases between the two ends. The CDR3 covers 12 residues. This CDR3 is CSIDRGFYGYTF. In DNA form, the CDR3 reads TGCAGCATAGATAGGGGCTTCTATGGCTACACCTTC.

The table lists this clonotype with a few counts. The V gene is TRBV29-1, the J gene TRBJ2-3; D might be TRBD1 or TRBD2, each matching 5 bases. The V end was cut by 8 bases, the J end by 2 bases, with 17 bases between. The CDR3 extends over 14 amino acids. Germline CDR1 and CDR2: SQVTM and ANQGSEA. The CDR3 bases are TGCAGCTCCGGGAAGGACACTAACACAGATACGCAGTATTTT. It is translated as CSSGKDTNTDTQYF.

The gene calls are TRBV7-9 and TRBJ1-1; D is uncertain. The CDR3 sequence is 15 residues long. V was pared by 6 bases and J by 3 bases, with 17 bases between. The germline V gene encodes CDR1 SEHNR and CDR2 FQNEAQ (reference sequence). The DNA of the CDR3 is TGTGCCAGCAGATTCGAACGTAGTGGATACACTGAAGCTTTCTTT. This gives the protein CASRFERSGYTEAFF.

The genes are TRBV2 and TRBJ2-7, with a weak D call TRBD2 (6 bases). CDR3 length: 11 residues. The germline V gene has CDR1 SNHLY and CDR2 FYNNEI. Trimming cost V 7 bases and J 13 bases, with 17 bases left between them. The CDR3 DNA is TGTGCCAGCAATTCCGGGACTCCCCCCTACTTC. Its protein is CASNSGTPPYF.

In its sample, this clonotype was seen a few times. V usage is TRBV12-3 or TRBV12-4 and J usage is TRBJ1-3, with D perhaps TRBD1 (5 bases). Deletions cut 3 bases from V and 2 bases from J, with 14 bases between. The CDR3 runs to 16 residues. The CDR3 loop reads CASSFLPLQAGNTIYF. As DNA, the CDR3 is TGTGCCAGCAGTTTCCTTCCCCTACAGGCTGGAAACACCATATATTTT.

In its sample, this clonotype was seen many times. The rearrangement links TRBV20-1 to TRBJ1-4; possibly TRBD1 for D (6 bases). The V end was cut by 3 bases, the J end by 5 bases, with 16 bases between. Germline V gene lookup returns CDR1 DFQATT and CDR2 SNEGSKA (reference sequence). This CDR3 is 15 amino acids long. The CDR3: CSARRRGGPNEKLFF. The CDR3 DNA is TGCAGTGCTAGGAGGCGTGGGGGCCCGAATGAAAAACTGTTTTTT.

The chain is built from TRBV19 and TRBJ2-7; TRBD1 is a possible D gene (6 bases). The germline V gene has CDR1 LNHDA and CDR2 SQIVND (reference sequence). The V end was cut by 5 bases, the J end by 6 bases, with 11 bases between. The CDR3 extends over 12 amino acids. The CDR3 loop reads CASSVRGGEQYF. The CDR3 DNA follows: TGTGCCAGTAGTGTCAGGGGTGGCGAGCAGTACTTC.

This clonotype has only a few counts. This chain links TRBV19 with TRBJ1-6, with TRBD1 as a possible D gene (6 bases). V was pared by 7 bases and J by 6 bases, with 13 bases between. This CDR3 has 14 amino acids. Germline lookup yields CDR1 LNHDA and CDR2 SQIVND (reference sequence). As DNA, the CDR3 is TGTGCCAGTACCCTACAGGGTTTTAATTCACCCCTCCACTTT. The encoded protein is CASTLQGFNSPLHF.